The 10 T cell receptor beta chains below were found in one sample sequenced in a study of blood T cell repertoires in COVID-19 (dated by TCRdb to between 2020 and 2021). The library was produced with the immunoSEQ multiplex PCR assay. As stored in TCRdb, this immuneACCESS dataset retains in-frame rearrangements with V and J assigned. A fraction of the clones does not appear; measured against another copy, unresolved V genes explain less than half of the discrepancy, and the remainder lacks a known reason. The sample table lists fewer than 75,000 clones, roughly nine tenths of them with a count of one. The ten largest make up 3.5% to 4.5% of the sample. The source material was peripheral blood. The receptor set was obtained from a man in his fifties with active COVID-19.

This clone was observed once. V usage is TRBV5-1 and J usage is TRBJ2-2; TRBD1 matches at 7 bases. The CDR3 has 15 amino acids. V lost 4 bases and J lost 5; bases outside the gene matches: 8. CDR1 is SGHRS and CDR2 is YFSETQ in the germline V gene. CDR3 protein: CASSMTGPRTGELFF. CDR3 coding DNA: TGCGCCAGCAGCATGACAGGGCCGAGGACCGGGGAGCTGTTTTTT.

In nucleotides, the CDR3 is TGTGCCAGCAGCCACCGTTTGAGACAGGGGTACAATGAGCAGTTCTTC. As protein: CASSHRLRQGYNEQFF. The J gene is TRBJ2-1, the V gene TRBV3-1 (or the pseudogene TRBV3-2); 8 positions match TRBD1. The CDR3 has 16 residues. V lost 3 bases, J lost 4 bases, and 8 bases stayed unmatched. The germline V gene encodes CDR1 LGHDT and CDR2 YNNKEL (reference sequence).

This chain uses TRBV15 with TRBJ2-7, with a possible D match to TRBD1 (6 bases). The length of the CDR3 is 14 residues. Germline lookup yields CDR1 LNHNV and CDR2 YYDKDF (reference sequence). V was clipped by 4 bases and J by 5 bases, with 15 bases between them. The CDR3 region has the DNA TGTGCCACCAGCAAAACCGGGACATGGGACGAGCAGTACTTC. Protein product: CATSKTGTWDEQYF.

V and J are TRBV9 and TRBJ1-1; D is uncertain. Between the trimmed V and J ends, which lost 4 bases and 1 base, there was a span of 11 bases. The CDR3 contains 14 residues. CDR1 and CDR2 (germline): SGDLS, YYNGEE. CDR3: CASSTASGNTEAFF. The CDR3 coding sequence is TGTGCCAGCAGCACTGCATCCGGGAACACTGAAGCTTTCTTT.

This chain uses TRBV2 with TRBJ2-2; D remains ambiguous. Germline V CDR1 and CDR2: SNHLY, FYNNEI. V lost 2 bases, J lost 6 bases, and 7 bases lay in between. CDR3 size: 13 residues. The CDR3 sequence: CASSERLPGELFF. The CDR3 DNA reads TGTGCCAGCAGTGAACGGTTACCCGGGGAGCTGTTTTTT. The whole variable domain, remainder taken from reference TRBV2 and TRBJ2-2, is EPEVTQTPSHQVTQMGQEVILRCVPISNHLYFYWYRQILGQKVEFLVSFYNNEISEKSEIFDDQFSVERPDGSNFTLKIRSTKLEDSAMYFCASSERLPGELFFGEGSRLTVL.

The chain couples TRBV19 to TRBJ1-2; 7 nucleotides agree with TRBD1. Germline V gene lookup returns CDR1 LNHDA and CDR2 SQIVND (reference sequence). V was pared by 5 bases and J by 3 bases, with 12 bases of the junction left unmatched. This CDR3 spans 16 amino acids. The CDR3 sequence is CASSSSYGDSYYGYTF. As DNA, the CDR3 is TGTGCCAGTAGTTCTTCCTACGGGGACAGCTACTATGGCTACACCTTC. The variable domain in full, completed from reference TRBV19 and TRBJ1-2, reads DGGITQSPKYLFRKEGQNVTLSCEQNLNHDAMYWYRQDPGQGLRLIYYSQIVNDFQKGDIAEGYSVSREKKESFPLTVTSAQKNPTAFYLCASSSSYGDSYYGYTFGSGTRLTVV.

V gene TRBV11-3 combines with J gene TRBJ2-2; D may be TRBD2 (6 bases). Trimming pared 7 bases from V and 9 bases from J, leaving 15 bases between. This CDR3 comprises 13 residues. Germline lookup yields CDR1 SGHNT and CDR2 YENEEA. The CDR3 DNA is TGTGCCAGCACCGAACCGGGACTCTGGGAGCTGTTTTTT. This encodes CASTEPGLWELFF.

This chain uses TRBV7-2 with TRBJ2-7; tentative D call: TRBD1 (5 bases). Germline V gene lookup returns CDR1 SGHTA and CDR2 FQGNSA. With 7 bases removed from V and 3 bases from J, the gap between germline ends came to 16 bases. The CDR3 has 14 residues. The DNA for the CDR3 is TGTGCCAGCACTCTCACCTCGACAGTCTACGAGCAGTACTTC. This codes for CASTLTSTVYEQYF.

The CDR3 DNA reads as TGTGCCTGGGGAAGGACTAGCGGGAGCTCCTACGAGCAGTACTTC. Protein: CAWGRTSGSSYEQYF. The chain carries TRBV30 and TRBJ2-7, with 13 bases fitting TRBD2. Trimming removed 5 bases from V and 0 bases from J; junction bases left unmatched: 4. The CDR3 is 15 residues long. Germline V gene lookup returns CDR1 GTSNPN and CDR2 SVGIG (reference sequence).

Here the CDR3 reads CASRTTTSTGYTF. The CDR3, as DNA: TGTGCCAGCAGGACTACCACCTCGACTGGCTACACCTTC. The chain is built from TRBV12-3 or TRBV12-4 and TRBJ1-2; no clear D. This CDR3 region has 13 residues. Trimming removed 6 bases at V and 7 bases at J, with 15 bases between.